One sample yielded the 15 T cell receptor beta chains listed below, sequenced in a study of T cells in Graves' hyperthyroidism and ophthalmopathy. TCR beta CDR3 region amplification was performed from RNA transcripts. HTBI primers were used for first-round RT-PCR of the TCR CDR3. TCRdb re-called the multiplex PCR reads with MiXCR, one entry per CDR3 protein. The table shows under 350,000 distinct CDR3 sequences, with 15% to 20% occurring only once. The specimen was blood. The receptors were gathered from a woman aged 60-70 years with Graves' ophthalmopathy.

Concerning this clonotype: Its ends do not fully match the called genes, so a read error is possible. V is TRBV7-9 and J is TRBJ2-1; TRBD2 aligns across 7 bases. The J call may be wrong; the DNA end is better matched by TRBJ2-7. CDR1 and CDR2 (germline): SEHNR, FQNEAQ (reference sequence). The CDR3 loop spans 13 amino acids. CDR3 sequence reads: CPSGKRDYNEQYF. The CDR3 bases are TGTCCCAGCGGGAAGCGGGACTACAATGAGCAGTACTTC.

This clonotype occurred many times. V usage is TRBV7-2 and J usage is TRBJ1-5; D remains unclear. Germline CDR1 and CDR2: SGHTA and FQGNSA. The CDR3 spans 15 residues. With 1 base removed from V and 2 bases from J, the gap between germline ends came to 9 bases. The CDR3 reads CASSLESRGNQPQHF. CDR3 coding DNA: TGTGCCAGCAGCTTAGAATCGAGGGGCAATCAGCCCCAGCATTTT. The variable domain in full, completed from reference TRBV7-2 and TRBJ1-5, reads GAGVSQSPSNKVTEKGKDVELRCDPISGHTALYWYRQSLGQGLEFLIYFQGNSAPDKSGLPSDRFSAERTGGSVSTLTIQRTQQEDSAVYLCASSLESRGNQPQHFGDGTRLSIL.

This clonotype was recorded many times. The rearrangement uses TRBV29-1 and TRBJ1-1, with 9 bases lining up with TRBD1. This CDR3 is 14 amino acids long. V lost 5 bases, J lost 6 bases, and 10 bases stayed unmatched. Per germline, CDR1 SQVTM and CDR2 ANQGSEA. CDR3 bases: TGCAGCGTTCCCACCTACAGGGGGCGACCTGAAGCTTTCTTT. This gives the protein CSVPTYRGRPEAFF.

J is TRBJ2-2 and V is TRBV5-1; unclear D gene. CDR1 is SGHRS, CDR2 YFSETQ, per germline. CDR3 length: 15 residues. Trimming cost V 4 bases and J 4 bases, with 14 bases left between them. CDR3 bases: TGCGCCAGCAGCCAGACGTCGGGTGGCACCGGGGAGCTGTTTTTT. Its translation is CASSQTSGGTGELFF.

This clonotype has more than one count but fewer than ten. CDR3 nucleotide sequence: TGTGCCAGCAGCTTGGACCGACCAGCTTATGGCTACACCTTC. Residues: CASSLDRPAYGYTF. The chain recombines TRBV5-8 with TRBJ1-2; no firm D call. V was pared by 0 bases and J by 5 bases, with 11 bases between. CDR1 SGHTS and CDR2 YDEGEE come from the germline V gene. The CDR3 is made up of 14 amino acids. The full variable domain, with the rest looked up from reference TRBV5-8 and TRBJ1-2, is EAGVTQSPTHLIKTRGQQATLRCSPISGHTSVYWYQQALGLGLQFLLWYDEGEERNRGNFPPRFSGRQFPNYSSELNVNALELEDSALYLCASSLDRPAYGYTFGSGTRLTVV.

Many counts were recorded for this clonotype. The chain has TRBV20-1 and TRBJ2-3; 8 nucleotides align to TRBD1. With 6 bases clipped from V and 5 bases from J, the junction kept 7 bases outside the gene matches. CDR1 is DFQATT and CDR2 is SNEGSKA in the germline V gene (reference sequence). The CDR3 contains 13 residues. CDR3: CSAPVGTGDTQYF. The CDR3, as DNA: TGCAGTGCCCCAGTGGGGACAGGAGATACGCAGTATTTT.

This clonotype occurred many times. CDR3 in DNA: TGCAGCGTTGCCGACAGGGTGGGAGGCTACACCTTC. Protein: CSVADRVGGYTF. The rearrangement links TRBV29-1 to TRBJ1-2, with 7 bases that match TRBD1. Germline CDR1 is SQVTM and CDR2 is ANQGSEA. The V gene end was trimmed by 4 bases and the J gene end by 8 bases; junction bases not matched to a gene: 7. The length of the CDR3 is 12 residues.

At least ten counts were recorded for this clonotype. The chain recombines TRBV27 with TRBJ2-3; tentatively, D is TRBD1 or TRBD2 (5 bases each). The CDR3 consists of 15 residues. Trimming took off 3 bases at V and 3 bases at J, with 13 bases between the two ends. Germline assignment: CDR1 MNHEY and CDR2 SMNVEV (reference sequence). The CDR3, as DNA: TGTGCCAGCAGTTTCGAAGGGACGTCGACAGATACGCAGTATTTT. Translating it yields CASSFEGTSTDTQYF.

CDR3 amino acids: CASSLATSGTSVRETQYF. CDR3 bases: TGCGCCAGCAGCTTGGCCACTTCCGGGACTAGCGTTCGAGAGACCCAGTACTTC. This chain joins TRBV5-1 and TRBJ2-5; 10 nucleotides match TRBD2. Trimming cost V 0 bases and J 4 bases; bases outside gene matches: 12. Germline CDR1 SGHRS, CDR2 YFSETQ. The CDR3 runs 18 residues.

This rearrangement joins TRBV27 to TRBJ2-7; D unclear. Germline-derived CDR1 and CDR2 are MNHEY and SMNVEV (reference sequence). This CDR3 contains 13 residues. The V and J ends lost 2 bases and 0 bases respectively, with 5 bases between them. The CDR3 region is CASSLIPSYEQYF. The CDR3 nucleotides are TGTGCCAGCAGTTTAATTCCCTCCTACGAGCAGTACTTC.

The J gene is TRBJ1-6, the V gene TRBV6-2 or TRBV6-3; D might be TRBD1 (5 bases). The CDR3 consists of 18 residues. Trimming took 2 bases from V and 4 from J, leaving 18 bases between them. The germline gives CDR1 MNHEY, CDR2 SVGEGT. The CDR3 DNA sequence: TGTGCCAGCAGTTACCATCTCGGGACCGATCTATATAATTCACCCCTCCACTTT. Protein: CASSYHLGTDLYNSPLHF.

This clonotype was observed a handful of times. V and J are TRBV12-3 or TRBV12-4 and TRBJ1-1, with D unresolved. The CDR3 totals 10 residues. Trimming removed 8 bases at V and 2 bases at J, with 3 bases between. CDR3 nucleotides: TGTGCCAGCTCCAACACTGAAGCTTTCTTT. Translated: CASSNTEAFF.

The chain carries TRBV7-2 and TRBJ2-7; TRBD1 is a possible D gene (5 bases). V dropped 3 bases and J dropped 0 bases, with 18 bases sitting between them. This CDR3 contains 17 residues. Germline lookup yields CDR1 SGHTA and CDR2 FQGNSA. The CDR3 nucleotides are TGTGCCAGCAGCTTCATACTTTGGGGCGATAGCTCCTACGAGCAGTACTTC. Its protein product is CASSFILWGDSSYEQYF.

The chain employs TRBV4-3 and TRBJ1-5, with 10 bases fitting TRBD1. The V gene's germline CDR1 is LGHNA and CDR2 YSLEER. The trim removed 0 bases at V and 6 bases at J, leaving 5 bases unmatched. This CDR3 comprises 16 residues. The CDR3 spells CASSQDYGTGAQPQHF. As DNA, the CDR3 is TGCGCCAGCAGCCAAGATTACGGGACAGGGGCTCAGCCCCAGCATTTT.

The CDR3 here is CASSSPGRTGHNEQFF. The CDR3 DNA sequence: TGTGCCAGCAGTTCTCCAGGGAGGACGGGGCACAATGAGCAGTTCTTC. V and J are TRBV12-3 or TRBV12-4 and TRBJ2-1; TRBD2 is a possible D gene (6 bases). The CDR3 length is 16 residues. Between the trimmed V and J ends, which lost 4 bases and 5 bases, there was a span of 18 bases.